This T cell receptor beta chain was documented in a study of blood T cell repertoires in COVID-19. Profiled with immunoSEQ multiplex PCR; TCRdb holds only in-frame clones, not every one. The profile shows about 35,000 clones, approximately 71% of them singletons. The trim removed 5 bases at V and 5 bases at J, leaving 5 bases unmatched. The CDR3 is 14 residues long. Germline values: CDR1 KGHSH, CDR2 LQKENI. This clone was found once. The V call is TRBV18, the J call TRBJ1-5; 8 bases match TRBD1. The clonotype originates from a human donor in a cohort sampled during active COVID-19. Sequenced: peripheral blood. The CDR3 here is CASSSGGADQPQHF. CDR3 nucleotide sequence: TGTGCCAGCTCATCAGGGGGCGCGGATCAGCCCCAGCATTTT. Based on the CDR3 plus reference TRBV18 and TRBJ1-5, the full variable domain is NAGVMQNPRHLVRRRGQEARLRCSPMKGHSHVYWYRQLPEEGLKFMVYLQKENIIDESGMPKERFSAEFPKEGPSILRIQQVVRGDSAAYFCASSSGGADQPQHFGDGTRLSIL.